The source of this TCR beta chain is a study of T cells in Graves' hyperthyroidism and ophthalmopathy. As for the study in general: Upon initial diagnosis and before any treatment, peripheral blood was collected. Study-wide findings and caveats: Blood held most thyroid clonotypes expanded above 0.001 frequency. Ophthalmopathy was model-predicted a median roughly 6.5 months pre-onset.

With regard to this clonotype: Its cognate antigen is unknown.

Patients having uncontrolled infection, another autoimmune disease, pregnancy or lactation were not included. Template material for amplifying TCR beta CDR3 regions consisted of RNA transcripts. TCR CDR3 regions were first amplified by RT-PCR with HTBI primers. TCRdb reprocessed the multiplex PCR reads with MiXCR, giving one entry per CDR3 protein. The table lists about 500,000 distinct CDR3 sequences, roughly a sixth of them singletons, with approximately 30% in the top ten. This CDR3 has 13 amino acids. V was cut by 3 bases and J by 9 bases, with 12 bases left in between. Germline V gene data show CDR1 as SGHAT and CDR2 as FQNNGV.

The specimen sequenced was blood. The V gene is TRBV11-2, the J gene TRBJ2-1, with D hard to call. The clonotype was recovered from a woman in her 30s with Graves' ophthalmopathy. DNA of the CDR3: TGTGCCAGCAGCTTGCTGTTGTTGGGTGAGCAGTTCTTC. Amino acids: CASSLLLLGEQFF.